This record covers a single TCR beta chain. The target antigen is unknown. This entry is derived from a study of shared clonotypes between healthy human individuals. 150 to 250 ng DNA, 30,000 to 35,000 T cell genomes, went into each sorted-subset replicate PCR. Assay: immunoSEQ multiplex PCR; the TCRdb copy retains only in-frame clones and omits some. The repertoire holds more than 2 million clones, with 85% to 95% as singletons. Study-level points and caveats: Several donors shared 4.5% to 6.5% of their naive CD4 clonotypes.

The CDR3 is 15 residues long. Germline CDR1 is SEHNR and CDR2 is FQNEAQ (reference sequence). V lost 5 bases and J 1 base, leaving 14 bases between the germline ends. V gene TRBV7-9 combines with J gene TRBJ1-1, with D uncertain. The TCR sequence derives from a man in his late teens or twenties in good health. The sample taken for sequencing was naive CD4+ T cells sorted from blood. Subset reported: CD45RA+ positively selected. The CDR3: CASSREGWGNTEAFF. The CDR3 DNA follows: TGTGCCAGCAGCCGGGAAGGATGGGGGAACACTGAAGCTTTCTTT.